The 14 T cell receptor beta chains below come from one sample, sequenced in a study of breast tumors, draining lymph nodes, adjacent tissues. TCRdb redid the calling of the multiplex PCR reads with MiXCR, one entry per CDR3 protein. The repertoire holds some 25,000 distinct CDR3 sequences, about 24% seen once, with roughly 14% in the top ten. Sequencing input: breast tumor tissue. The receptors originated from a female donor with breast cancer. Some clones in this sample may be carry-over from other donors' samples.

V gene TRBV5-1 combines with J gene TRBJ2-3; TRBD2 matches 9 bases. Germline V gene sequence: CDR1 SGHRS, CDR2 YFSETQ. The V gene end was trimmed by 6 bases and the J gene end by 3 bases; junction bases not matched to a gene: 2. This CDR3 spans 13 amino acids. This CDR3 is CASTSGITDTQYF. The CDR3 DNA sequence: TGCGCCAGCACTAGCGGGATTACAGATACGCAGTATTTT.

This clonotype is labeled as large. The chain couples TRBV5-1 to TRBJ1-6, with 11 bases identical to TRBD1. Germline-derived CDR1 and CDR2 are SGHRS and YFSETQ. CDR3 length: 14 residues. V shed 4 bases and J 10 bases; nucleotides not matched to a gene: 4. For the CDR3, the DNA is TGCGCCAGCAGCCCAGGGACAGGGGGATCACCCCTCCACTTT. It translates to CASSPGTGGSPLHF.

This clonotype appeared many times. The chain employs TRBV11-2 and TRBJ2-5; D tentatively reads TRBD1 or TRBD2 (6 bases each). CDR3 size: 14 residues. V lost 3 bases to trimming and J lost 3 bases, with 11 bases between them. The germline gives CDR1 SGHAT, CDR2 FQNNGV. CDR3 nucleotide sequence: TGTGCCAGCAGCTTTGGGGGGCATGAAGAGACCCAGTACTTC. This sequence encodes CASSFGGHEETQYF. Full variable domain (remainder filled in from reference TRBV11-2 and TRBJ2-5): EAGVAQSPRYKIIEKRQSVAFWCNPISGHATLYWYQQILGQGPKLLIQFQNNGVVDDSQLPKDRFSAERLKGVDSTLKIQPAKLEDSAVYLCASSFGGHEETQYFGPGTRLLVL.

V usage is TRBV9 and J usage is TRBJ2-7, with a tentative D call TRBD1 (6 bases). From germline, CDR1 is SGDLS and CDR2 YYNGEE. This CDR3 has 13 residues. V shed 2 bases and J shed 2 bases, with 8 bases lying between them. The CDR3 reads CASSVGQTYEQYF. The CDR3 bases are TGTGCCAGCAGCGTTGGACAGACCTACGAGCAGTACTTC.

The chain uses TRBV5-1 and TRBJ2-6; D uncertain. Germline-derived CDR1 and CDR2 are SGHRS and YFSETQ. V was trimmed by 0 bases and J by 1 base, leaving 5 bases between them. The length of the CDR3 is 15 residues. CDR3 sequence reads: CASSLVGSGANVLTF. The CDR3 DNA follows: TGCGCCAGCAGCTTGGTCGGGTCTGGGGCCAACGTCCTGACTTTC.

This clonotype was seen at least ten times. The chain carries TRBV30 and TRBJ2-2, with 10 positions matching TRBD2. The V segment lost 0 bases and the J segment 7 bases; nucleotides outside the gene matches: 5. The length of the CDR3 is 15 residues. From germline, CDR1 is GTSNPN and CDR2 SVGIG (reference sequence). Here the CDR3 DNA reads TGTGCCTGGAGTGTCGTAGCGGGAGGTTTCGGGGAGCTGTTTTTT. Amino acid sequence: CAWSVVAGGFGELFF.

In its sample, this clonotype was seen many times. V is TRBV7-3 and J is TRBJ1-2, with D maybe TRBD1 (5 bases). The germline V gene has CDR1 SGHTA and CDR2 FQGTGA. The V gene lost 2 bases and the J gene lost 8 bases, with 12 bases spanning the gap. The CDR3 runs 13 residues. The CDR3 is CASSLSNRDGYTF. The CDR3 DNA is TGTGCCAGCAGCTTATCGAATAGGGACGGCTACACCTTC.

This chain joins TRBV20-1 and TRBJ1-5, with a possible D match to TRBD1 (5 bases). The CDR3 length is 13 residues. Germline CDR1 and CDR2: DFQATT and SNEGSKA (reference sequence). V lost 4 bases and J lost 6, with 13 bases in between. The CDR3 DNA is TGCAGTGCTACCCAGGGAACGAGTCAGCCCCAGCATTTT. Translated, it gives CSATQGTSQPQHF.

This clonotype appeared many times. This chain uses TRBV28 with TRBJ1-3; TRBD1 matches at 7 bases. Germline V gives CDR1 MDHEN, CDR2 SYDVKM. This CDR3 is built from 15 residues. J gave up 2 bases and V 10 bases, and 11 bases lay outside the gene matches. The CDR3 reads CATVSYRGPGNTIYF. The CDR3 DNA reads TGTGCCACCGTCTCTTACAGGGGCCCTGGAAACACCATATATTTT.

This clonotype turned up a few times. The rearrangement joins TRBV28 to TRBJ2-3, with TRBD2 matching 7 bases. With V trimmed by 3 bases and J by 5 bases, 11 bases remained unmatched. Per the germline V gene, CDR1 is MDHEN and CDR2 is SYDVKM. The CDR3 is 16 amino acids. The DNA of the CDR3 is TGTGCCAGCAGTTTTTCTCGAGGACTAGTGGGAGATACGCAGTATTTT. Its protein is CASSFSRGLVGDTQYF.

The table lists this clonotype with many counts. For the CDR3, the DNA is TGTGCCAGCAGTCCGTGGTGGCTAGCGGATCACAATGAGCAGTTCTTC. Amino acids: CASSPWWLADHNEQFF. The rearrangement links TRBV6-5 to TRBJ2-1, with 7 bases that match TRBD2. The V and J ends lost 5 bases and 5 bases, in that order; junction bases with no gene match: 12. The CDR3 is 16 residues long. Germline loops: CDR1 MNHEY, CDR2 SVGAGI.

In this sample, this clonotype turned up a few times. The chain joins TRBV12-3 or TRBV12-4 to TRBJ1-1; no clear D gene. This CDR3 has 13 residues. V was trimmed by 4 bases and J by 4 bases, leaving 10 bases between them. Here the CDR3 reads CASSWREVTEAFF. The DNA for the CDR3 is TGTGCCAGCAGTTGGCGTGAGGTCACTGAAGCTTTCTTT.

This clonotype was recorded many times. The V gene is TRBV24-1, the J gene TRBJ2-1; 8 nucleotides line up with TRBD2. The V gene end was trimmed by 5 bases and the J gene end by 8 bases; junction bases not matched to a gene: 7. The CDR3 length is 14 residues. The V gene's germline CDR1 is KGHDR and CDR2 SFDVKD. CDR3: CATSGPLAGDEQFF. The CDR3 DNA is TGTGCCACCAGTGGCCCCCTAGCGGGCGATGAGCAGTTCTTC.

This clonotype was detected ten times or more. The chain combines TRBV9 with TRBJ2-1; D is unclear. The CDR3 is 13 amino acids. CDR1 is SGDLS and CDR2 is YYNGEE in the germline V gene. Trimming removed 0 bases from V and 4 bases from J, with 5 bases in between. The CDR3 here is CASSVAEYNEQFF. CDR3 sequence (DNA): TGTGCCAGCAGCGTAGCCGAATACAATGAGCAGTTCTTC.